This T cell receptor beta chain originates from a study of blood T cell repertoires in COVID-19. The overall study: The United States, Italy and Spain provided the acute and convalescent COVID-19 samples.

CDR1 is LNHDA and CDR2 is SQIVND in the germline V gene (reference sequence). The CDR3 contains 13 residues. The V end was cut by 8 bases, the J end by 0 bases, with 11 bases between. Only in-frame clones appear in the TCRdb table, and some are missing; sequencing was by immunoSEQ multiplex PCR. The sample holds about 210,000 clones, about 81% seen once. Participants came from some 23 US areas, aged about 18 to 89 years. Before being deemed recovered, Cohort 3 donors had two negative PCRs, clearance, or symptom resolution. This sequence was found in a man in his forties who had recovered from COVID-19. The sample consisted of PBMCs or T cells enriched from blood (not recorded which). The chain recombines TRBV19 with TRBJ2-7, with D possibly being TRBD1 (7 bases). Here the CDR3 reads CASRGTASYEQYF. The CDR3 region has the DNA TGTGCCAGTCGCGGGACAGCCTCCTACGAGCAGTACTTC.